What follows are 4 T cell receptor beta chains derived from one specimen sequenced in a study of CD8 T cells in ankylosing spondylitis. Study-wide results and limits: Apparently characteristic of ankylosing spondylitis blood was a TCR beta motif (eight highly homologous variants).

No antigen has been identified for these receptors. MiXCR was run by TCRdb on the 5' RACE reads, yielding one entry per CDR3 protein. Of about 450,000 distinct CDR3 sequences listed, roughly 25% are singletons. Sequenced sample: blood, either unsorted or a sorted T cell fraction (not recorded which). Receptors originate from a male donor with ankylosing spondylitis.

This clonotype has a handful of counts. The V and J genes are TRBV7-2 and TRBJ2-1, with TRBD2 as a possible D gene (5 bases). CDR1 is SGHTA and CDR2 is FQGNSA in the germline V gene. This CDR3 comprises 13 residues. The ends were cut back, 1 base at V and 10 bases at J, with 11 bases in the middle. The CDR3 spells CASSLDPREEQFF. DNA of the CDR3: TGTGCCAGCAGCTTAGACCCCCGGGAAGAGCAGTTCTTC.

The rearrangement links TRBV6-6 to TRBJ1-1, with no clear D. Looked up from germline, CDR1 is MNHNY and CDR2 is SVGAGI (reference sequence). This CDR3 has 12 amino acids. V lost 7 bases, J lost 5 bases, and 11 bases lay in between. The DNA of the CDR3 is TGTGCCAGCACTGCGTCGGGGACTGAAGCTTTCTTT. The encoded protein is CASTASGTEAFF.

Only a few counts were recorded for this clonotype. V is TRBV29-1 and J is TRBJ1-1, with 10 bases lining up with TRBD1. Germline V CDR1 and CDR2: SQVTM, ANQGSEA. This CDR3 spans 14 amino acids. After removal of 2 bases from V and 4 bases from J, the junction contained 4 bases not matched to a gene. The CDR3, as DNA: TGCAGCGTTGAAAGGACAGGGGGATCCACTGAAGCTTTCTTT. Translated: CSVERTGGSTEAFF. The full variable domain, completed using reference TRBV29-1 and TRBJ1-1, is SAVISQKPSRDICQRGTSLTIQCQVDSQVTMMFWYRQQPGQSLTLIATANQGSEATYESGFVIDKFPISRPNLTFSTLTVSNMSPEDSSIYLCSVERTGGSTEAFFGQGTRLTVV.

The rearrangement uses TRBV20-1 and TRBJ2-5; the D gene is possibly TRBD2 (5 bases). The CDR3 has 14 residues. Trimming stripped 3 bases from V and 5 bases from J, with 16 bases between. Germline V gene sequence: CDR1 DFQATT, CDR2 SNEGSKA (reference sequence). The CDR3 here is CSASKLAGGETQYF. DNA of the CDR3: TGCAGTGCTAGCAAACTGGCAGGCGGGGAGACCCAGTACTTC.